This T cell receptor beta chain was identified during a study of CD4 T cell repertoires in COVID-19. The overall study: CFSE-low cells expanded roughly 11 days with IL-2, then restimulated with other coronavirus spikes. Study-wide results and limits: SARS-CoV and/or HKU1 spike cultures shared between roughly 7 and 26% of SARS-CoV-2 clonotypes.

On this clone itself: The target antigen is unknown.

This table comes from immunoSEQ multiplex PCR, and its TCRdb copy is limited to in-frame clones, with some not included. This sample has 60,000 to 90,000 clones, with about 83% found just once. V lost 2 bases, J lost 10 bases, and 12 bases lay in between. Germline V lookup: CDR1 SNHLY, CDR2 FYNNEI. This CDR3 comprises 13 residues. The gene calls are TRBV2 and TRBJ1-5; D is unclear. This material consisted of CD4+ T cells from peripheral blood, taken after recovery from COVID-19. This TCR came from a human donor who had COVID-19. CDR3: CASSEQADQPQHF. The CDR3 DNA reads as TGTGCCAGCAGTGAACAGGCGGACCAACCCCAGCATTTT.